These T cell receptor beta chains were read from a single sample in a study of tumour-infiltrating T cells in Burkitt lymphoma. Method: immunoSEQ multiplex PCR; TCRdb's copy keeps in-frame clones and lacks some. The table lists about 2,800 clones, under 80% of them singletons, with about 13% in the top ten. The sample comprised tumor tissue. These receptors all come from a human donor with diffuse large B-cell lymphoma. Both conserved end residues are part of each CDR3. Each record gives: clone size, J gene, D gene, V gene, CDR3 protein, CDR3 DNA. The D gene is left open where the match is weak. Size tells how often a clone was seen (once, few, many) or the class of an expanded clone, and some rows leave it out.

. | TRBJ1-2 | . | TRBV6-1 | CASPDYLTNYGYTF | TGTGCCAGCCCCGACTATCTTACTAACTATGGCTACACCTTC
. | TRBJ1-6 | . | TRBV7-3 | CASSLNPPGVNSPLHF | TGTGCCAGCAGCTTAAACCCCCCCGGGGTCAATTCACCCCTCCACTTT
few | TRBJ2-4 | TRBD1 | TRBV9 | CASSVDGTGGFQYF | TGTGCCAGCAGCGTAGATGGGACAGGGGGGTTTCAGTACTTC
. | TRBJ1-2 | . | TRBV7-9 | CASSLRQSYGYTF | TGTGCCAGCAGCTTACGACAGAGCTATGGCTACACCTTC
large | TRBJ1-1 | . | TRBV7-9 | CASSLEPGAEAFF | TGTGCCAGCAGCTTAGAGCCGGGGGCTGAAGCTTTCTTT
. | TRBJ2-7 | . | TRBV18 | CASSPSYSYEQYF | TGTGCCAGCTCACCGAGTTACTCCTACGAGCAGTACTTC
. | TRBJ2-2 | . | TRBV7-2 | CASSFNYKGRTSGELFF | TGTGCCAGCAGCTTCAACTACAAGGGCCGTACTTCCGGGGAGCTGTTTTTT
. | TRBJ2-1 | TRBD2 | TRBV19 | CASSIVASGSMNEQFF | TGTGCCAGTAGTATAGTCGCTAGCGGGAGTATGAATGAGCAGTTCTTC
. | TRBJ2-3 | TRBD1 | TRBV5-6 | CASSSRPTSGTGGTDTQYF | TGTGCCAGCAGCTCCAGGCCAACCTCCGGGACAGGGGGCACAGATACGCAGTATTTT
. | TRBJ2-5 | . | TRBV11-2 | CASSSNQETQYF | TGTGCCAGCAGCTCGAACCAAGAGACCCAGTACTTC
. | TRBJ2-7 | TRBD2 | TRBV11-3 | CASRSPSGGYEQYF | TGTGCCAGCAGATCCCCTAGCGGGGGCTACGAGCAGTACTTC
. | TRBJ1-5 | . | TRBV5-6 | CASSMLGQPQHF | TGTGCCAGCAGTATGCTGGGTCAGCCCCAGCATTTT
. | TRBJ1-1 | . | TRBV9 | CASSGQLGPGDTEAFF | TGTGCCAGCAGCGGACAACTGGGGCCCGGGGACACTGAAGCTTTCTTT
. | TRBJ1-4 | . | TRBV5-1 | CASSWNTPTNEKLFF | TGCGCTAGCAGCTGGAACACGCCAACTAATGAAAAACTGTTTTTT
. | TRBJ2-7 | . | TRBV6-1 | CASSEEATYEQYF | TGTGCCAGCAGTGAAGAGGCAACCTACGAGCAGTACTTC
. | TRBJ2-7 | TRBD1 | TRBV9 | CASSAWGTGDDEQYF | TGTGCCAGCAGCGCCTGGGGGACAGGGGACGACGAGCAGTACTTC
. | TRBJ2-5 | TRBD1 | TRBV28 | CASSFRTGGPPQETQYF | TGTGCCAGCAGTTTCCGGACAGGGGGTCCCCCCCAAGAGACCCAGTACTTC
few | TRBJ2-7 | . | TRBV25-1 | CASGKRGDEQYF | TGTGCCAGCGGAAAAAGGGGGGACGAGCAGTACTTC
. | TRBJ2-1 | . | TRBV10-3 | CAIGGQGTYNEQFF | TGTGCCATCGGGGGGCAGGGGACCTACAATGAGCAGTTCTTC